The clone carrying this T cell receptor (beta chain) was detected only a few times. Its specificity is not known. Clones were sequenced by immunoSEQ multiplex PCR, and TCRdb holds only the in-frame ones, with some missing. The sample yields under 250,000 clones, around four fifths seen once. These data are taken from a study of cytomegalovirus exposure and HLA in healthy donors. Findings of the study overall: Investigators reported 150 to 200 TCR beta chains as tied to cytomegalovirus. For most TCR sequences rarity was the rule, although some public TCRs occurred in many donors.

The CDR3 spans 14 residues. V was trimmed by 2 bases and J by 2 bases, leaving 9 bases between them. The germline V gene encodes CDR1 KGHSH and CDR2 LQKENI. This sequence originates from a woman aged 18-29 years in good health and CMV-seronegative. V gene TRBV18 combines with J gene TRBJ1-2; the D is unclear. The sample was PBMCs. CDR3 loop: CASSPGLANYGYTF. CDR3 sequence (DNA): TGTGCCAGCTCACCAGGACTAGCCAACTATGGCTACACCTTC. The full variable domain, with the rest looked up from reference TRBV18 and TRBJ1-2, is NAGVMQNPRHLVRRRGQEARLRCSPMKGHSHVYWYRQLPEEGLKFMVYLQKENIIDESGMPKERFSAEFPKEGPSILRIQQVVRGDSAAYFCASSPGLANYGYTFGSGTRLTVV.